The 27 T cell receptor beta chains presented below share a single source sample, sequenced in a study of blood T cell repertoires in COVID-19. Sequencing used immunoSEQ multiplex PCR; TCRdb keeps in-frame clones, though not all of them. The sample contains 70,000 to 85,000 clones, 82% of which appear only once. The sequenced sample was peripheral blood. The receptors come from a man older than 75 with acute or convalescent COVID-19.

CDR3 loop: CASSLDRDSLYTF. The CDR3, as DNA: TGTGCCAGCAGCTTAGACCGGGACAGCCTATACACCTTC. The chain is built from TRBV7-8 and TRBJ1-2; 7 nucleotides line up with TRBD1. After removal of 1 base from V and 11 bases from J, the junction contained 7 bases not matched to a gene. From germline, CDR1 is SGHVS and CDR2 FQNEAQ. CDR3 length equals 13 residues.

The gene calls are TRBV5-1 and TRBJ1-4; D is ambiguous. The CDR3 extends over 16 amino acids. V lost 0 bases and J lost 4, with 13 bases in between. Germline-derived CDR1 and CDR2 are SGHRS and YFSETQ. The CDR3 is CASSLAPMTGNEKLFF. The CDR3, as DNA: TGCGCCAGCAGCTTGGCGCCTATGACGGGTAATGAAAAACTGTTTTTT. Full variable domain (rest looked up from reference TRBV5-1 and TRBJ1-4): KAGVTQTPRYLIKTRGQQVTLSCSPISGHRSVSWYQQTPGQGLQFLFEYFSETQRNKGNFPGRFSGRQFSNSRSEMNVSTLELGDSALYLCASSLAPMTGNEKLFFGSGTQLSVL.

V gene TRBV15 combines with J gene TRBJ2-7; no clear D. Germline CDR1 reads LNHNV; CDR2 reads YYDKDF (reference sequence). This CDR3 comprises 15 residues. Trimming shortened V by 0 bases and J by 1 base, and 10 bases separated the two germline ends. This CDR3 reads CATSRDRVISYEQYF. DNA of the CDR3: TGTGCCACCAGCAGAGATCGAGTGATTTCCTACGAGCAGTACTTC.

In regard to this clone: This sample includes further DNA sequences coding for the same CDR3. The chain is built from TRBV13 and TRBJ1-1, with TRBD1 identical over 8 bases. The CDR3 has 13 amino acids. From germline, CDR1 is PRHDT and CDR2 FYEKMQ (reference sequence). Trimming cost V 5 bases and J 4 bases; bases outside gene matches: 3. The CDR3 loop is CASSLQGGTEAFF. The CDR3 bases are TGTGCCAGCAGCCTACAGGGGGGCACTGAAGCTTTCTTT.

This clone was detected once. The sample carries other DNA sequences with the same CDR3. The chain uses TRBV9 and TRBJ2-3; D is ambiguous. The CDR3 consists of 14 residues. V lost 4 bases and J lost 0, with 9 bases in between. Germline V CDR1 and CDR2: SGDLS, YYNGEE. This CDR3 is CASSPSGSTDTQYF. CDR3 DNA sequence: TGTGCCAGCAGCCCCAGTGGTAGCACAGATACGCAGTATTTT.

The CDR3 region has the DNA TGTGCCAGCAGCCCTCGAGGAGGGCCCAACTATGGCTACACCTTC. It encodes CASSPRGGPNYGYTF. The rearrangement joins TRBV5-4 to TRBJ1-2; D unclear. The V end was cut by 4 bases, the J end by 2 bases, with 15 bases between. The CDR3 length is 15 residues. CDR1 SGHNT and CDR2 YYREEE come from the germline V gene (reference sequence). Together with reference TRBV5-4 and TRBJ1-2, the CDR3 gives the full variable domain: ETGVTQSPTHLIKTRGQQVTLRCSSQSGHNTVSWYQQALGQGPQFIFQYYREEENGRGNFPPRFSGLQFPNYSSELNVNALELDDSALYLCASSPRGGPNYGYTFGSGTRLTVV.

The rearrangement joins TRBV29-1 to TRBJ1-1, with TRBD1 identical over 7 bases. The CDR3 extends over 14 amino acids. V was clipped by 7 bases and J by 2 bases; unmatched bases: 10. Germline V gene sequence: CDR1 SQVTM, CDR2 ANQGSEA. The CDR3 region is CSATWGQINTEAFF. Written as DNA, the CDR3 is TGCAGCGCAACCTGGGGACAGATTAACACTGAAGCTTTCTTT.

V gene TRBV2 combines with J gene TRBJ2-3; TRBD1 might be the D (6 bases). Looked up from germline, CDR1 is SNHLY and CDR2 is FYNNEI. The CDR3 contains 14 residues. V lost 6 bases and J 5 bases, leaving 15 bases between the germline ends. In DNA form, the CDR3 reads TGTGCCAGCAGCCTCCAGTGGGGGCTAGATACGCAGTATTTT. This encodes CASSLQWGLDTQYF.

The V gene is TRBV7-2, the J gene TRBJ1-2; D is possibly TRBD1 (5 bases). The CDR3 runs to 15 residues. V dropped 5 bases and J dropped 8 bases, with 21 bases sitting between them. Germline V lookup: CDR1 SGHTA, CDR2 FQGNSA. This CDR3 reads CASSPLPDSLGGYTF. As DNA, the CDR3 is TGTGCCAGCAGCCCGCTACCCGACAGTCTGGGGGGCTACACCTTC.

This chain uses TRBV29-1 with TRBJ1-1; TRBD1 is a possible D gene (6 bases). Germline assignment: CDR1 SQVTM and CDR2 ANQGSEA. Trimming stripped 7 bases from V and 0 bases from J, with 12 bases between. This CDR3 is built from 13 residues. The CDR3 reads CSATGQLNTEAFF. The CDR3 nucleotides are TGCAGCGCAACCGGACAGTTGAACACTGAAGCTTTCTTT.

The chain's CDR3 is CAMGQGRCGNTIYF. The CDR3 DNA reads as TGTGCCATGGGACAGGGCAGGTGTGGAAACACCATATATTTT. This chain uses TRBV27 with TRBJ1-3, with 9 bases aligning to TRBD1. The junction had 7 bases not matched to a gene; V was cut back by 10 bases and J by 3 bases. The CDR3 loop spans 14 amino acids. The germline gives CDR1 MNHEY, CDR2 SMNVEV (reference sequence).

This chain connects TRBV11-2 to TRBJ2-7; 9 nucleotides line up with TRBD1. The CDR3 sequence is 15 residues long. CDR1 and CDR2 (germline): SGHAT, FQNNGV. Losses at the gene ends were 4 bases for V and 5 bases for J; bases not matched to a gene: 9. In DNA form, the CDR3 reads TGTGCCAGCAGCTCTCACAGGGGGCGCGATCACGAGCAGTACTTC. Its translation: CASSSHRGRDHEQYF. Drawing the rest from reference TRBV11-2 and TRBJ2-7, the complete variable domain is EAGVAQSPRYKIIEKRQSVAFWCNPISGHATLYWYQQILGQGPKLLIQFQNNGVVDDSQLPKDRFSAERLKGVDSTLKIQPAKLEDSAVYLCASSSHRGRDHEQYFGPGTRLTVT.

In its sample, this clone was seen once. V is TRBV5-1 and J is TRBJ2-3; 7 nucleotides align to TRBD2. The CDR3 contains 15 residues. Germline V gives CDR1 SGHRS, CDR2 YFSETQ. Trimming removed 4 bases from V and 6 bases from J; junction bases left unmatched: 11. CDR3: CASSPGLTGRDTQYF. For the CDR3, the DNA is TGCGCCAGCAGCCCGGGACTAACAGGACGGGATACGCAGTATTTT.

This chain uses TRBV12-3 or TRBV12-4 with TRBJ1-2; D gene ambiguous. This CDR3 has 13 amino acids. V dropped 0 bases and J dropped 5 bases, with 7 bases sitting between them. The CDR3 coding sequence is TGTGCCAGCAGTTTAGCAGCTTCATATGGCTACACCTTC. It is translated as CASSLAASYGYTF.

The chain is built from TRBV3-1 (or the pseudogene TRBV3-2) and TRBJ1-5; 8 nucleotides match TRBD1. The CDR3 covers 14 residues. The V segment lost 2 bases and the J segment 5 bases; nucleotides outside the gene matches: 2. CDR1 is LGHDT and CDR2 is YNNKEL in the germline V gene (reference sequence). As DNA, the CDR3 is TGTGCCAGCAGCCAAAGACAGGGGCATCAGCCCCAGCATTTT. The encoded protein is CASSQRQGHQPQHF.

The V gene is TRBV19, the J gene TRBJ1-1; D is unresolved. The germline V gene encodes CDR1 LNHDA and CDR2 SQIVND (reference sequence). The germline V and J ends were trimmed by 3 bases and 0 bases, with 5 bases remaining between them. This CDR3 has 13 amino acids. CDR3 in amino acids: CASSILVNTEAFF. The CDR3 bases are TGTGCCAGTAGTATTTTAGTGAACACTGAAGCTTTCTTT. Based on the CDR3 plus reference TRBV19 and TRBJ1-1, the full variable domain is DGGITQSPKYLFRKEGQNVTLSCEQNLNHDAMYWYRQDPGQGLRLIYYSQIVNDFQKGDIAEGYSVSREKKESFPLTVTSAQKNPTAFYLCASSILVNTEAFFGQGTRLTVV.

The genes are TRBV5-1 and TRBJ1-2, with TRBD1 matching 8 bases. With V trimmed by 4 bases and J by 3 bases, 2 bases remained unmatched. The CDR3 length is 13 residues. Germline assignment: CDR1 SGHRS and CDR2 YFSETQ. The CDR3 loop reads CASSRGQDYGYTF. CDR3 bases: TGCGCCAGCAGCCGGGGACAGGACTATGGCTACACCTTC.

This chain joins TRBV2 and TRBJ2-7; D is perhaps TRBD1 (5 bases). CDR3 size: 14 residues. CDR1 is SNHLY and CDR2 is FYNNEI in the germline V gene. Trimming shortened V by 2 bases and J by 2 bases, and 10 bases separated the two germline ends. The CDR3 here is CASSELTATYEQYF. In DNA, the CDR3 is TGTGCCAGCAGTGAATTGACAGCCACCTACGAGCAGTACTTC. Drawing the rest from reference TRBV2 and TRBJ2-7, the complete variable domain is EPEVTQTPSHQVTQMGQEVILRCVPISNHLYFYWYRQILGQKVEFLVSFYNNEISEKSEIFDDQFSVERPDGSNFTLKIRSTKLEDSAMYFCASSELTATYEQYFGPGTRLTVT.

The CDR3 region has the DNA TGCGCCAGCAGCCAAGATCTCGGACAGGGGGCTAATCAGCCCCAGCATTTT. Translation gives CASSQDLGQGANQPQHF. The rearrangement uses TRBV4-1 and TRBJ1-5, with 11 bases matching TRBD1. V lost 0 bases, J lost 4 bases, and 5 bases stayed unmatched. This CDR3 region has 17 residues. The germline CDR1 and CDR2 sequences are MGHRA and YSYEKL.

This clone appeared a few times. The chain links TRBV6-5 to TRBJ2-7; no firm D call. V was shortened by 2 bases and J by 5 bases, with 7 bases between the two germline ends. This CDR3 is 12 amino acids long. Germline CDR1 MNHEY, CDR2 SVGAGI. This chain's CDR3 is CASSYSRNEQYF. CDR3 nucleotides: TGTGCCAGCAGTTACAGTAGAAACGAGCAGTACTTC.

The V gene is TRBV6-5, the J gene TRBJ2-1; tentative D call: TRBD1 (7 bases). This CDR3 has 15 amino acids. The ends were cut back, 6 bases at V and 5 bases at J, with 17 bases in the middle. Germline CDR1 is MNHEY and CDR2 is SVGAGI. The CDR3, as DNA: TGTGCCAGCAGCCCAGGGGGGAGCGGACACAATGAGCAGTTCTTC. Translated, it gives CASSPGGSGHNEQFF.

V usage is TRBV19 and J usage is TRBJ1-4; the match to TRBD1 covers 9 bases. J was trimmed by 2 bases and V by 5 bases; bases with no gene match: 6. The germline V gene encodes CDR1 LNHDA and CDR2 SQIVND (reference sequence). The CDR3 totals 16 residues. CDR3: CASSEGQGQTNEKLFF. In DNA, the CDR3 is TGTGCCAGTAGTGAGGGACAGGGCCAGACTAATGAAAAACTGTTTTTT.

Many counts were recorded for this clone. V is TRBV5-1 and J is TRBJ1-2; tentative D call: TRBD1 (6 bases). The CDR3 is made up of 14 amino acids. Trimming removed 1 base at V and 7 bases at J, with 14 bases between. CDR1 and CDR2 (germline): SGHRS, YFSETQ. Here the CDR3 reads CASSLRGREGGYTF. In DNA, the CDR3 is TGCGCCAGCAGCTTGAGGGGGAGAGAGGGTGGCTACACCTTC. The full variable domain, its missing parts supplied by reference TRBV5-1 and TRBJ1-2, is KAGVTQTPRYLIKTRGQQVTLSCSPISGHRSVSWYQQTPGQGLQFLFEYFSETQRNKGNFPGRFSGRQFSNSRSEMNVSTLELGDSALYLCASSLRGREGGYTFGSGTRLTVV.

The chain links TRBV19 to TRBJ1-1; D is uncertain. CDR3 length: 14 residues. V lost 3 bases and J lost 4, with 12 bases in between. In germline, CDR1 is LNHDA, CDR2 SQIVND (reference sequence). The CDR3 reads CASSMEGWSTEAFF. Written as DNA, the CDR3 is TGTGCCAGTAGTATGGAAGGTTGGAGCACTGAAGCTTTCTTT.

The chain employs TRBV3-1 (or the pseudogene TRBV3-2) and TRBJ1-2; possible D gene TRBD1, 5 bases. Germline loops: CDR1 LGHDT, CDR2 YNNKEL (reference sequence). V was cut by 4 bases and J by 0 bases, with 9 bases left in between. This CDR3 has 14 residues. This chain's CDR3 is CASSPRQTNYGYTF. The DNA of the CDR3 is TGTGCCAGCAGCCCCCGACAGACTAACTATGGCTACACCTTC.

This clone was found a few times. The chain recombines TRBV27 with TRBJ2-7; D unresolved. This CDR3 has 13 residues. Germline lookup yields CDR1 MNHEY and CDR2 SMNVEV (reference sequence). Trimming took 3 bases from V and 3 from J, leaving 9 bases between them. The CDR3 DNA follows: TGTGCCAGCAGTTTGGCAGGTGGCTACGAGCAGTACTTC. The encoded protein is CASSLAGGYEQYF.

In this sample, this clone turned up a few times. The chain uses TRBV3-1 (or the pseudogene TRBV3-2) and TRBJ1-5, with D unclear. V was clipped by 4 bases and J by 0 bases, with 4 bases between them. This CDR3 contains 13 residues. Germline CDR1 is LGHDT and CDR2 is YNNKEL (reference sequence). DNA for the CDR3: TGTGCCAGCAGCCTATCTAGCAATCAGCCCCAGCATTTT. It codes for CASSLSSNQPQHF.